This TCR beta chain was sequenced during a study of T cells after yellow fever vaccination (dated by TCRdb to about 2019). General notes on the study: The SMART-Seq v4 Ultra Low Input RNA kit was used to prepare libraries from fractions with low cell numbers. Two healthy male donors made up the cohort, one aged 18 to 30 years and the other aged 30 to 39 years. Bulk TCR alpha and beta repertoires were sequenced longitudinally to track T-cell clones before and after primary and booster YFV17D yellow fever vaccination. Blood was collected at multiple timepoints before and after primary and secondary immunization, and bulk PBMC replicates and cell subsets were isolated.

Broad study findings and their caveats: Computational filtering was required because FACS-sorted repertoires could contain abundant contaminating clonotypes from the bulk population. Only a couple of donors were included in the study, so the extent to which the findings can be generalized is limited. A small share of clonotypes was detected in both CD4 and CD8 compartments, with the overlap likely arising from convergent recombination. The secondary T-cell response was weaker than the primary response but faster, peaking on day 5 instead of day 15. After the booster, most clones that had expanded after primary vaccination were detected again (approximately 95% of CD4 and over 75% of CD8), suggesting broad maintenance of memory.

The sample's treatment or condition label, in plain terms: live attenuated yellow fever vaccine strain. At every blood-draw timepoint, two biological replicates of bulk PBMCs were collected. PBMCs were isolated from peripheral blood using a standard Ficoll-Paque protocol. RNA was extracted with TriZol from bulk PBMCs, CD4 and CD8 fractions, and dextramer-positive and dextramer-negative fractions. This clonotype was recorded a few times. Its antigen is currently not known. No qualities accompany the bases; no much larger clone lies one base away. TCR cDNA was synthesized by 5'RACE template switching, through which a universal primer site and unique molecular identifiers were introduced. cDNA synthesis was primed from both the TCR alpha and TCR beta constant segments. Libraries were amplified in two PCR steps, with sample barcodes and sequencing adapters added in the second step. Libraries were sequenced on Illumina HiSeq 2500 (2x100 bp) or NovaSeq (2x150 bp). The original methods were these. MIGEC handled demultiplexing of reads and collapsing into UMI consensus sequences, while MiXCR performed V(D)J alignment. Clonotypes responding to the vaccine were identified with edgeR on replicate PBMC samples, with the criteria of FDR below 0.01 and a log2 fold change above 5 up to day 15. Each bulk clonotype received a CD4 or CD8 identity based on whether the sequenced CD4 or CD8 repertoire contained that clonotype at higher abundance. Starting from the raw public reads, TCRdb applied fastp trimming at Q25, assembled clones with MiXCR and retained in-frame beta chains. For every CDR3 protein sequence, its rows merge into one entry that carries the most common genes and DNA. Here the V and J calls rest on TCRdb's processing, not on the authors' analysis. Recorded for this sample are some 550,000 distinct CDR3 sequences; about a fifth of them occurred a single time. Roughly an eighth of the sample comes from the top ten.

Cut back by 6 bases and 2 bases, the V and J ends lie 15 bases apart. Per the germline V gene, KGHSY is the CDR1 and FQNENV is the CDR2. Measured from the cysteine to the phenylalanine, the CDR3 is 15 residues long. The sequence is cut down to CDR3 DNA, 45 bases in frame from base 1. The TCR comes from a man aged 25 to 40 who received the YFV17D yellow fever vaccine. This receptor chain uses TRBV16 and TRBJ2-3; perhaps TRBD1 is the D gene, with 6 bases matching. The sample was PBMCs, taken 15 days after the yellow fever booster vaccination. The CDR3 protein: CASSQSRGTTDTQYF. In nucleotide form, the sequence is TGTGCCAGCAGTCAAAGCAGGGGTACCACAGATACGCAGTATTTT.